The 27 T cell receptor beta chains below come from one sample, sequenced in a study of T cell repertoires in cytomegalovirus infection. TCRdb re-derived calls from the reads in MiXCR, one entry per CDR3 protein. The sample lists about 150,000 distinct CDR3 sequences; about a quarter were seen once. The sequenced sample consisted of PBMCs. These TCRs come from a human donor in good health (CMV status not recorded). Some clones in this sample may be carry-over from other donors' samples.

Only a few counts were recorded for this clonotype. The chain's CDR3 is CSVTGQGDAEQYF. As DNA, the CDR3 is TGCAGCGTTACAGGACAGGGGGATGCCGAGCAGTACTTC. This chain uses TRBV29-1 with TRBJ2-7; 10 bases match TRBD1. V trimming: 5 bases; J trimming: 6 bases; junction bases outside the gene matches: 7. The CDR3 has 13 amino acids. CDR1 is SQVTM, CDR2 ANQGSEA, per germline.

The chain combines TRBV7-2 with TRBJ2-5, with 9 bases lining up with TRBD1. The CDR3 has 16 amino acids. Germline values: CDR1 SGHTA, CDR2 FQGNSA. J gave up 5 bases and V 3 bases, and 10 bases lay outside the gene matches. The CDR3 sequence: CASSFTGTGFLETQYF. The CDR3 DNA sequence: TGTGCCAGCAGCTTTACCGGGACAGGGTTTCTCGAGACCCAGTACTTC.

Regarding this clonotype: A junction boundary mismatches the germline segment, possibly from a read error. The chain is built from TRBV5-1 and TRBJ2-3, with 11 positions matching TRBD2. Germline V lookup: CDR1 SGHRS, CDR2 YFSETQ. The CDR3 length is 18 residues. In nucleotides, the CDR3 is TGCGTCAGCAGCTTGGATCTTAGGGTCGGGACTAGCGGATATACGCAGTATTTT. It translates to CVSSLDLRVGTSGYTQYF.

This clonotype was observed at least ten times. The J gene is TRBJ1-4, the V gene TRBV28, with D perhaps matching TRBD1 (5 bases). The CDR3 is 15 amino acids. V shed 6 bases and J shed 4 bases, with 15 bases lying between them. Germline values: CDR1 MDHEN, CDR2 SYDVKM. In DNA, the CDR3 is TGTGCCAGCAGGACCTCGCGGGGCTTTAATGAAAAACTGTTTTTT. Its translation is CASRTSRGFNEKLFF. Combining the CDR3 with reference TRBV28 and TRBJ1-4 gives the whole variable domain DVKVTQSSRYLVKRTGEKVFLECVQDMDHENMFWYRQDPGLGLRLIYFSYDVKMKEKGDIPEGYSVSREKKERFSLILESASTNQTSMYLCASRTSRGFNEKLFFGSGTQLSVL.

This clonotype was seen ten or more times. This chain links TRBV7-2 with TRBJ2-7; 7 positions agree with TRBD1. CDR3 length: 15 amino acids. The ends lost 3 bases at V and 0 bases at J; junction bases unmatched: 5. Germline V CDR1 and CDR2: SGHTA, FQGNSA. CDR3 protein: CASSLAGTVSYEQYF. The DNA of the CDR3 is TGTGCCAGCAGCTTGGCCGGGACAGTCTCCTACGAGCAGTACTTC.

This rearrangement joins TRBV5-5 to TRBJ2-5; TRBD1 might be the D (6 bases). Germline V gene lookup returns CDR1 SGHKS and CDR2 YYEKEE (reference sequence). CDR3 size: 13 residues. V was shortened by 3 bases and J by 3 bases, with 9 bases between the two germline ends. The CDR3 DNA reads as TGTGCCAGCAGCTCACCAGGGGAAGAGACCCAGTACTTC. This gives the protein CASSSPGEETQYF.

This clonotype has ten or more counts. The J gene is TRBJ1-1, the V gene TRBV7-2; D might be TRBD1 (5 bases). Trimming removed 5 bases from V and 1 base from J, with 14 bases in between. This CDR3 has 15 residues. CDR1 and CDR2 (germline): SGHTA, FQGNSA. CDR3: CASSEQVLANTEAFF. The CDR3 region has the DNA TGTGCCAGCAGCGAACAGGTTTTAGCGAACACTGAAGCTTTCTTT.

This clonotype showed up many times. The CDR3 nucleotides are TGTGCCAGCAGCTTCCGTGGGGGCACTGGGGCCAACGTCCTGACTTTC. Residues: CASSFRGGTGANVLTF. The chain links TRBV7-2 to TRBJ2-6; TRBD1 is a possible D gene (6 bases). The length of the CDR3 is 16 residues. V dropped 3 bases and J dropped 2 bases, with 11 bases sitting between them. Germline CDR1 reads SGHTA; CDR2 reads FQGNSA.

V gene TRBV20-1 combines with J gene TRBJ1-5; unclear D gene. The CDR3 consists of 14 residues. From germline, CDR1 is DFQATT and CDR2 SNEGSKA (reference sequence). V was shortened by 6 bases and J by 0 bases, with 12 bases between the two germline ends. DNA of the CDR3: TGCAGTGCCCTGAACCCTAATAGCAATCAGCCCCAGCATTTT. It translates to CSALNPNSNQPQHF.

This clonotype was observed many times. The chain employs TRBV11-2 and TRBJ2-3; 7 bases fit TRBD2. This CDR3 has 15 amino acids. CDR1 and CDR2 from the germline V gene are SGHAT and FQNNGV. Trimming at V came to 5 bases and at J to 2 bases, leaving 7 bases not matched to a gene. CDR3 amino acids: CASSHVAGSTDTQYF. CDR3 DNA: TGTGCCAGCAGCCATGTAGCGGGTTCCACAGATACGCAGTATTTT. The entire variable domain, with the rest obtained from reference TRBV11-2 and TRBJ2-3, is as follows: EAGVAQSPRYKIIEKRQSVAFWCNPISGHATLYWYQQILGQGPKLLIQFQNNGVVDDSQLPKDRFSAERLKGVDSTLKIQPAKLEDSAVYLCASSHVAGSTDTQYFGPGTRLTVL.

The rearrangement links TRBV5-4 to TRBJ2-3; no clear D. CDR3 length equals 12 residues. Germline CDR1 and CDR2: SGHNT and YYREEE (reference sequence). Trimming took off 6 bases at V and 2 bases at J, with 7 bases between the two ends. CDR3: CASKSPTDTQYF. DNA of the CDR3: TGTGCCAGCAAGAGCCCCACAGATACGCAGTATTTT.

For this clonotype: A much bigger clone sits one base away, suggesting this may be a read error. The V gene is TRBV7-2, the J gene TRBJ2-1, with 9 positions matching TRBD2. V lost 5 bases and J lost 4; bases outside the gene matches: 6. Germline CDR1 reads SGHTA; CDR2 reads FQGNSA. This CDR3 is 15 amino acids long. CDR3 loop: CASSPAGGAYNEQFF. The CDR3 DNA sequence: TGTGCCAGCAGCCCCGCGGGGGGGGCATACAATGAGCAGTTCTTC.

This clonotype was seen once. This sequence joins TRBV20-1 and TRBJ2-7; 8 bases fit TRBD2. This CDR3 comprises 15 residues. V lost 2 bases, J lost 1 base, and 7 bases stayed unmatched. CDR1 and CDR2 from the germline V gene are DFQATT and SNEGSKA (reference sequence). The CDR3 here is CSARYTSGGSYEQYF. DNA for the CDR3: TGCAGTGCTAGATATACTAGCGGAGGGTCCTACGAGCAGTACTTC.

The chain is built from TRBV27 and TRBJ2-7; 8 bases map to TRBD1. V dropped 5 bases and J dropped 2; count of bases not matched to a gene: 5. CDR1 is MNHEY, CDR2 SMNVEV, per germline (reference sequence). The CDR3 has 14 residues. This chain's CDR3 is CASSRTGIAYEQYF. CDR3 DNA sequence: TGTGCCAGCAGTAGGACAGGGATTGCCTACGAGCAGTACTTC.

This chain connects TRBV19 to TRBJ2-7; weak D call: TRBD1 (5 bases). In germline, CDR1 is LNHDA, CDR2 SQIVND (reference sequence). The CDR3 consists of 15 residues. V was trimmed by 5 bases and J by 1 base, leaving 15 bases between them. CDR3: CASSFSTRQSYEQYF. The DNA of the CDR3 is TGTGCCAGTAGTTTCTCCACCCGACAGTCCTACGAGCAGTACTTC.

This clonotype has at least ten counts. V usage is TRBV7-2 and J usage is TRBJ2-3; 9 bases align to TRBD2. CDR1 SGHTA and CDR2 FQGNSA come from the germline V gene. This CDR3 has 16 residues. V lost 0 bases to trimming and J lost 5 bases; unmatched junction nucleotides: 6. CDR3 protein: CASSLAGGRAGDTQYF. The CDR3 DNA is TGTGCCAGCAGCTTAGCGGGCGGGAGGGCCGGAGATACGCAGTATTTT.

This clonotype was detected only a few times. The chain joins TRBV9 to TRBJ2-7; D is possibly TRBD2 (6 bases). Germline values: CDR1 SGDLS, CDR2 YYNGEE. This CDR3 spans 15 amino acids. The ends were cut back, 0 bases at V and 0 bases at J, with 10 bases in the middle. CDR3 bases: TGTGCCAGCAGCGTAGGCGGGGACCTCTCCTACGAGCAGTACTTC. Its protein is CASSVGGDLSYEQYF.

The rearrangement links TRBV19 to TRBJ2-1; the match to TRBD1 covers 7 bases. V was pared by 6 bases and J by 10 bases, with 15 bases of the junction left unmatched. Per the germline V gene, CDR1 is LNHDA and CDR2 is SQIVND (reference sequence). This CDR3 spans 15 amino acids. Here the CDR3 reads CASRIPGQPTYEQFF. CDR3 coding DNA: TGTGCCAGTAGGATACCGGGACAGCCTACCTACGAGCAGTTCTTC.

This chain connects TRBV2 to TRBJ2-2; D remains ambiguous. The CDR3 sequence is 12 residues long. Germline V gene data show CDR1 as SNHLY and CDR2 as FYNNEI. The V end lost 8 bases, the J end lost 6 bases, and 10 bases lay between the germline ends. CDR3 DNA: TGTGCCAGCCGTGCCGAGGCCGGGGAGCTGTTTTTT. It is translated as CASRAEAGELFF.

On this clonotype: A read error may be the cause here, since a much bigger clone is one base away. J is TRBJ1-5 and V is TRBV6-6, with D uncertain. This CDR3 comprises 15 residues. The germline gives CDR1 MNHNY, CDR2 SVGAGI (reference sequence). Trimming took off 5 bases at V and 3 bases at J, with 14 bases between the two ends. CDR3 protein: CASSGLRHPNQPQHF. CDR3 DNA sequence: TGTGCCAGCAGTGGGCTTAGGCACCCCAATCAGCCCCAGCATTTT.

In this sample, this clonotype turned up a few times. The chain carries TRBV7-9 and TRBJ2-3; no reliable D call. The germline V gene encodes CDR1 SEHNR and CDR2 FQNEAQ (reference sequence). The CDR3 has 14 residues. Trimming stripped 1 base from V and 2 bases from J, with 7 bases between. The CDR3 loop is CASSLGAITDTQYF. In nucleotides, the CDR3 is TGTGCCAGCAGCTTAGGGGCCATCACAGATACGCAGTATTTT.

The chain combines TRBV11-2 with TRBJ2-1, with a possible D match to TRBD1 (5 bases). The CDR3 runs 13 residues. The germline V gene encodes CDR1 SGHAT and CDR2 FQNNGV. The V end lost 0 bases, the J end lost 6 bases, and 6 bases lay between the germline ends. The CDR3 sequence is CASSLEDINEQFF. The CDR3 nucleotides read TGTGCCAGCAGCTTAGAGGACATCAATGAGCAGTTCTTC.

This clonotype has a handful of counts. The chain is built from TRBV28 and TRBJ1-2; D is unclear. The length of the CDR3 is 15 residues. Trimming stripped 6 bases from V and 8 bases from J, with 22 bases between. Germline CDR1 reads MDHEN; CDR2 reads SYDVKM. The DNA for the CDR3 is TGTGCCAGCAGGCTCTCATCCGGCCGACTGGGGGGCTACACCTTC. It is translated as CASRLSSGRLGGYTF.

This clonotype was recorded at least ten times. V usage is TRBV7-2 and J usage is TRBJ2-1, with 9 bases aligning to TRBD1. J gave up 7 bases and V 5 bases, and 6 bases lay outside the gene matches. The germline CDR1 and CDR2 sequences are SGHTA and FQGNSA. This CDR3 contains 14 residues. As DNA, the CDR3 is TGTGCCAGCAGCAACAGGGGGCTCTGGAATGAGCAGTTCTTC. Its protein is CASSNRGLWNEQFF.

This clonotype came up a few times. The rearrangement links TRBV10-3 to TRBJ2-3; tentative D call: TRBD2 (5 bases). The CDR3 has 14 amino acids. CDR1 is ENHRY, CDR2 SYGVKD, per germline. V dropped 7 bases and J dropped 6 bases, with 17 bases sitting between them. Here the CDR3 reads CAIMGQGRGDTQYF. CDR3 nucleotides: TGTGCCATCATGGGTCAAGGGCGAGGGGATACGCAGTATTTT.

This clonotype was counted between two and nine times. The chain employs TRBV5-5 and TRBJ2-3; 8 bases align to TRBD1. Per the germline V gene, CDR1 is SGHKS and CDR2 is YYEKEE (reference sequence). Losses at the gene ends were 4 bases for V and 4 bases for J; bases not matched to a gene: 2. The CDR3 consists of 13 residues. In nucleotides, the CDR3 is TGTGCCAGCAGCGTACAGGGGGCAGATACGCAGTATTTT. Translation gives CASSVQGADTQYF. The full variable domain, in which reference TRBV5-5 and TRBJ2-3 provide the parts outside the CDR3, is DAGVTQSPTHLIKTRGQQVTLRCSPISGHKSVSWYQQVLGQGPQFIFQYYEKEERGRGNFPDRFSARQFPNYSSELNVNALLLGDSALYLCASSVQGADTQYFGPGTRLTVL.

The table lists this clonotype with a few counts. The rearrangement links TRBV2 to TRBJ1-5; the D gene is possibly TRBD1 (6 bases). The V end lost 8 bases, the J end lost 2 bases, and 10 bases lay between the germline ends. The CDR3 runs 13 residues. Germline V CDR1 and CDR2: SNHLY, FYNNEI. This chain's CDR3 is CASGRGGNQPQHF. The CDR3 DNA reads TGTGCCAGCGGCAGGGGAGGCAATCAGCCCCAGCATTTT.